These 15 T cell receptor beta chains came from one sample sequenced in a study of shared clonotypes between healthy human individuals. CD45RO-negative CD8 cells positively selected for CCR7 made up the naive population, which excluded terminally differentiated effector memory CD45RA+ cells. The method was immunoSEQ multiplex PCR; TCRdb's version includes in-frame clones alone and lacks a portion of them. The repertoire holds about 2.1 million clones, with roughly 93% as singletons. The sample consisted of naive CD8+ T cells from PBMCs. These receptors were taken from a man aged 18 to 29 in good health. Some clones in this sample may be carry-over from other donors' samples.

The genes are TRBV19 and TRBJ1-1, with D hard to call. The V and J ends lost 7 bases and 4 bases respectively, with 7 bases between them. Germline V gene lookup returns CDR1 LNHDA and CDR2 SQIVND (reference sequence). The CDR3 is made up of 11 amino acids. The CDR3 region is CASIAGTEAFF. As DNA, the CDR3 is TGTGCCAGTATCGCGGGCACTGAAGCTTTCTTT. Full variable domain (rest looked up from reference TRBV19 and TRBJ1-1): DGGITQSPKYLFRKEGQNVTLSCEQNLNHDAMYWYRQDPGQGLRLIYYSQIVNDFQKGDIAEGYSVSREKKESFPLTVTSAQKNPTAFYLCASIAGTEAFFGQGTRLTVV.

V is TRBV27 and J is TRBJ2-7; D is undetermined. This CDR3 has 15 residues. Trimming left V 3 bases short and J 1 base short, with 13 bases between. CDR1 is MNHEY and CDR2 is SMNVEV in the germline V gene (reference sequence). The DNA for the CDR3 is TGTGCCAGCAGTTTTGGTCAGGCTGCGTCCTACGAGCAGTACTTC. This translates into CASSFGQAASYEQYF.

The genes are TRBV5-1 and TRBJ2-3, with D possibly being TRBD2 (6 bases). Germline CDR1 SGHRS, CDR2 YFSETQ. The V end lost 0 bases, the J end lost 0 bases, and 11 bases lay between the germline ends. The CDR3 covers 16 residues. CDR3 coding DNA: TGCGCCAGCAGCTTGGTATTTAGCGGTAGCACAGATACGCAGTATTTT. Encoded protein: CASSLVFSGSTDTQYF.

In this sample, this clone turned up once. V is TRBV7-3 and J is TRBJ2-3, with 8 positions matching TRBD2. CDR3 length: 11 residues. Germline CDR1 and CDR2: SGHTA and FQGTGA. Unmatched junction bases numbered 4, after V lost 6 bases and J lost 11 bases. CDR3 sequence (DNA): TGTGCCAGCAGGAGCGGGAGTGTGCAGTATTTT. Translating gives CASRSGSVQYF.

The chain couples TRBV9 to TRBJ2-7, with 7 bases identical to TRBD1. Germline assignment: CDR1 SGDLS and CDR2 YYNGEE. The trim removed 1 base at V and 3 bases at J, leaving 13 bases unmatched. The CDR3 runs 17 residues. The CDR3 reads CASSVRIGGPPSYEQYF. CDR3 nucleotides: TGTGCCAGCAGCGTAAGGATAGGGGGCCCACCAAGCTACGAGCAGTACTTC.

The chain couples TRBV10-3 to TRBJ2-1, with D uncertain. Trimming removed 3 bases from V and 6 bases from J, with 3 bases in between. Germline values: CDR1 ENHRY, CDR2 SYGVKD. This CDR3 is built from 11 residues. As DNA, the CDR3 is TGTGCCATCAGTGATCCCAATGAGCAGTTCTTC. Translated: CAISDPNEQFF.

The CDR3, as DNA: TGTGCCAGCAGATCCCACCGGGACCCAGGGCAGGAGACCCAGTACTTC. Protein product: CASRSHRDPGQETQYF. The J gene is TRBJ2-5, the V gene TRBV28, with D possibly called TRBD1 or TRBD2 (5 bases each). The CDR3 loop spans 16 amino acids. Looked up from germline, CDR1 is MDHEN and CDR2 is SYDVKM. With 6 bases removed from V and 5 bases from J, the gap between germline ends came to 22 bases.

With regard to this clone: The sample contains more than one DNA sequence encoding this CDR3. The rearrangement links TRBV7-9 to TRBJ1-1; no firm D call. From germline, CDR1 is SEHNR and CDR2 FQNEAQ (reference sequence). Trimming took 3 bases from V and 7 from J, leaving 9 bases between them. The CDR3 extends over 12 amino acids. The CDR3 sequence: CASSLDGSEAFF. CDR3 coding DNA: TGTGCCAGCAGCTTGGACGGCAGTGAAGCTTTCTTT.

The CDR3 nucleotides are TGTGCCAGCAGCTTAGGGCTAACCATTCAGTACTTC. It translates to CASSLGLTIQYF. The gene calls are TRBV7-9 and TRBJ2-4; D uncertain. V lost 1 base to trimming and J lost 9 bases, with 7 bases between them. The length of the CDR3 is 12 residues. Germline V gives CDR1 SEHNR, CDR2 FQNEAQ (reference sequence).

This chain joins TRBV7-9 and TRBJ2-7; 7 bases line up with TRBD1. J was trimmed by 1 base and V by 11 bases; bases with no gene match: 5. The CDR3 is 12 residues long. The V gene's germline CDR1 is SEHNR and CDR2 FQNEAQ (reference sequence). The CDR3 sequence is CAGTAISYEQYF. The CDR3 nucleotides are TGTGCCGGGACAGCTATTTCCTACGAGCAGTACTTC.

The V call is TRBV5-8, the J call TRBJ1-4, with a weak D call TRBD1 (5 bases). CDR3 length: 14 amino acids. With 0 bases removed from V and 8 bases from J, the gap between germline ends came to 11 bases. Looked up from germline, CDR1 is SGHTS and CDR2 is YDEGEE. The CDR3 protein is CASSLGTGREKLFF. CDR3 DNA sequence: TGTGCCAGCAGCTTGGGAACAGGAAGAGAAAAACTGTTTTTT.

The chain has TRBV5-6 and TRBJ1-2; D is uncertain. Trimming cost V 1 base and J 6 bases, with 7 bases left between them. The CDR3 loop spans 12 amino acids. Germline V gives CDR1 SGHDT, CDR2 YYEEEE. CDR3 DNA: TGTGCCAGCAGCTTGTGGGGAAATGGCTACACCTTC. It yields the protein CASSLWGNGYTF.

The chain carries TRBV6-4 and TRBJ2-3; the D gene is possibly TRBD1 (5 bases). The V end was cut by 3 bases, the J end by 10 bases, with 17 bases between. The germline gives CDR1 MRHNA, CDR2 SNTAGT. The CDR3 is made up of 14 amino acids. The CDR3 region has the DNA TGTGCCAGCAGTGAAGGCATTGGGGCCTGGGCGCAGTATTTT. Translation: CASSEGIGAWAQYF.

V usage is TRBV29-1 and J usage is TRBJ2-7; maybe TRBD2 (7 bases). Trimming cost V 2 bases and J 1 base, with 21 bases left between them. The germline V gene has CDR1 SQVTM and CDR2 ANQGSEA. The CDR3 totals 17 residues. In DNA, the CDR3 is TGCAGCGTTGAAAAGGCACGCGGGGGCAGGGGATCCTACGAGCAGTACTTC. Encoded protein: CSVEKARGGRGSYEQYF.

The J gene is TRBJ2-7, the V gene TRBV2; D remains ambiguous. V lost 7 bases and J lost 4, with 8 bases in between. This CDR3 has 11 residues. The germline V gene encodes CDR1 SNHLY and CDR2 FYNNEI. CDR3 protein: CASTLEYEQYF. DNA for the CDR3: TGTGCCAGCACATTGGAATACGAGCAGTACTTC.